This entry is about one T cell receptor beta chain. Its antigen remains unidentified. The data are from a study of PD-L1 blockade in urothelial cancer. Study-level information: Administration of atezolizumab to patients began at some point between 2014 and 2016, at 1,200 mg intravenously every 3 weeks. Analysis of the blood was performed 3 weeks (second dose) and 6 weeks after treatment start. Study results and limitations: Where pretreatment blood TCR clonality fell below the median, better survival was predicted.

CDR3 length: 15 residues. V shed 0 bases and J 3 bases; nucleotides not matched to a gene: 5. Germline CDR1 is MNHEY and CDR2 is SVGAGI. Measured with immunoSEQ multiplex PCR; TCRdb has only the in-frame clones, and not every one. The table includes 100,000 to 150,000 clones, more than 75% detected once. Time point denoted: peripheral blood 6 weeks after treatment start. Patients suffered from locally advanced or metastatic urothelial carcinoma. This TCR was sampled from a man aged 45 to 65 with urothelial cancer. V gene TRBV6-5 combines with J gene TRBJ2-7, with 7 bases matching TRBD1. Sequences were derived from PBMCs, sampled around atezolizumab (anti-PD-L1) treatment. The CDR3 region has the DNA TGTGCCAGCAGTTACTCTCCCGGGACAGTCTACGAGCAGTACTTC. Its protein is CASSYSPGTVYEQYF.